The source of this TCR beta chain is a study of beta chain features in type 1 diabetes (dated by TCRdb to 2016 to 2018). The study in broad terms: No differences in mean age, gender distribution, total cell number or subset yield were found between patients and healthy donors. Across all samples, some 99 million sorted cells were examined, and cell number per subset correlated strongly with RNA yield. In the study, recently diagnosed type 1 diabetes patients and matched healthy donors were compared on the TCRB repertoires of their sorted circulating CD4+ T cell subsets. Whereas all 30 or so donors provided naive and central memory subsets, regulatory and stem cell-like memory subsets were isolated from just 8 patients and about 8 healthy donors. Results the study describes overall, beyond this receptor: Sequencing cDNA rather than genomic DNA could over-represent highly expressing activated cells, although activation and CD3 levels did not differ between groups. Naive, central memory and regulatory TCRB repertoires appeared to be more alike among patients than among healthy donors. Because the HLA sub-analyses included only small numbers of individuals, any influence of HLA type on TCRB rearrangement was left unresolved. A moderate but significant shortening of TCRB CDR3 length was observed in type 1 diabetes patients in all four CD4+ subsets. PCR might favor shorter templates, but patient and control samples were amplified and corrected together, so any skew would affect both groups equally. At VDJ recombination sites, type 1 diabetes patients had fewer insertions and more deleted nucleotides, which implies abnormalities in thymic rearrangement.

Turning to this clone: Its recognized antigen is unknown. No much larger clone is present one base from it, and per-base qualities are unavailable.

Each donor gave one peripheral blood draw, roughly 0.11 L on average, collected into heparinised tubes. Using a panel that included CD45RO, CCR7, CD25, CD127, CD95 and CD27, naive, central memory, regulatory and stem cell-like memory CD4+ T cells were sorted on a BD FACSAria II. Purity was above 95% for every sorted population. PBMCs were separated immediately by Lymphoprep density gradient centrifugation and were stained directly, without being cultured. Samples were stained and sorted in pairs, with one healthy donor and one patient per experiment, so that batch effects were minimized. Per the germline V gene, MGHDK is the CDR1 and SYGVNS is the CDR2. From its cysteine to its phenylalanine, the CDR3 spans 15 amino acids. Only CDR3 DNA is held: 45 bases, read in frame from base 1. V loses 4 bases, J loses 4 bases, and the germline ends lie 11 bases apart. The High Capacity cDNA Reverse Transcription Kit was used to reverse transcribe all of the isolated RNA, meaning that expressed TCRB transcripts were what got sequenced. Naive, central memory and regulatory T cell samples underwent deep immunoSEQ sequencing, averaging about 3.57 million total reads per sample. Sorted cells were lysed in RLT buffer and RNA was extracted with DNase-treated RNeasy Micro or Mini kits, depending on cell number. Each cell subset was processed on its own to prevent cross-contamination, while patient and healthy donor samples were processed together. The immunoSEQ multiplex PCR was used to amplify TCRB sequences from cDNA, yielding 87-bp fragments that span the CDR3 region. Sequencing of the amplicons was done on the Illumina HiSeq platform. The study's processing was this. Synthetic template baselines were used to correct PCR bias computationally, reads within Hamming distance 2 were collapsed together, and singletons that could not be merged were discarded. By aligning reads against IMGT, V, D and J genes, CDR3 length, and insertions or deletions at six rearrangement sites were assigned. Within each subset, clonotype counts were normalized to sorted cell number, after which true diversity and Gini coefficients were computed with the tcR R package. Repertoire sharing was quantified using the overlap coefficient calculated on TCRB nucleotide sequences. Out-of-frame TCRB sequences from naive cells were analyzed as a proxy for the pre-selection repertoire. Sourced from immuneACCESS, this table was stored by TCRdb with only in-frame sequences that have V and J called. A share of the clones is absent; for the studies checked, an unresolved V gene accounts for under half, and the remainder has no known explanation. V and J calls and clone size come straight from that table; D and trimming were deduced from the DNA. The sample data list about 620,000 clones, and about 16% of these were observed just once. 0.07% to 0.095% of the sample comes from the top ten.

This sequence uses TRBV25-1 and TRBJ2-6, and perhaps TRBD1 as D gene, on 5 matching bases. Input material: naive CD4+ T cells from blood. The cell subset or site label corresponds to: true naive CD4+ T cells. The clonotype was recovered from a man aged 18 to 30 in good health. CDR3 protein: CASSGVGAGANVLTF. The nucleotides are TGTGCCAGCAGTGGGGTAGGGGCGGGGGCCAACGTCCTGACTTTC. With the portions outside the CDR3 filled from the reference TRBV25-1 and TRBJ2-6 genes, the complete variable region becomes EADIYQTPRYLVIGTGKKITLECSQTMGHDKMYWYQQDPGMELHLIHYSYGVNSTEKGDLSSESTVSRIRTEHFPLTLESARPSHTSQYLCASSGVGAGANVLTFGAGSRLTVL.